A single sample is the source of the 31 T cell receptor beta chains below, sequenced in a study of human T cells and chemical hapten exposure. The authors extracted total RNA from unfractionated whole blood. TCRdb reprocessed the 5' RACE reads via MiXCR and lists one record per CDR3 protein. The sample has 65,000 to 95,000 distinct CDR3 sequences, about 8.4% seen once. The receptors stem from a male donor in good health.

With respect to this clonotype: A much more abundant neighbour one base away suggests this may be a read error. The rearrangement joins TRBV29-1 to TRBJ2-1, with D tentatively TRBD1 (6 bases). The V and J ends lost 3 bases and 4 bases respectively, with 13 bases between them. The CDR3 loop spans 14 amino acids. Germline V CDR1 and CDR2: SQVTM, ANQGSEA. The CDR3 nucleotides read TGCAGCGTTGATCCCCTGACAGGATACAATGAGCAGTTCTTC. Translation gives CSVDPLTGYNEQFF.

Only a few counts were recorded for this clonotype. V and J are TRBV6-5 and TRBJ1-2; 7 bases fit TRBD1. The CDR3 consists of 14 residues. Per germline, CDR1 MNHEY and CDR2 SVGAGI. J was trimmed by 4 bases and V by 5 bases; bases with no gene match: 7. CDR3 sequence: CASSLGQAPYGYTF. In DNA form, the CDR3 reads TGTGCCAGCAGTCTCGGACAGGCCCCCTATGGCTACACCTTC.

This clonotype came up many times. The CDR3 DNA sequence: TGCAGCGTAAAAAAAGAGGGAGTCTCTGGGGCCAACGTCCTGACTTTC. Its protein is CSVKKEGVSGANVLTF. The chain couples TRBV29-1 to TRBJ2-6; maybe TRBD2 (5 bases). V lost 6 bases, J lost 0 bases, and 15 bases lay in between. Germline CDR1 and CDR2: SQVTM and ANQGSEA. CDR3 length: 16 amino acids.

This chain's CDR3 is CAIILGPESTDTQYF. For the CDR3, the DNA is TGTGCCATCATATTGGGACCCGAGAGCACAGATACGCAGTATTTT. The V and J genes are TRBV10-3 and TRBJ2-3; possibly TRBD1 or TRBD2 for D (5 bases each). V was cut by 7 bases and J by 0 bases, with 14 bases left in between. The CDR3 has 15 residues. The germline V gene encodes CDR1 ENHRY and CDR2 SYGVKD.

This clonotype was seen a few times. V gene TRBV29-1 combines with J gene TRBJ2-1; 14 bases align to TRBD2. V lost 4 bases to trimming and J lost 1 base; unmatched junction nucleotides: 15. The CDR3 runs 20 residues. Germline CDR1 is SQVTM and CDR2 is ANQGSEA. Here the CDR3 reads CSVADRVGLAGVRSYNEQFF. CDR3 sequence (DNA): TGCAGCGTTGCAGATCGGGTGGGACTAGCGGGAGTCAGATCCTACAATGAGCAGTTCTTC.

This clonotype was detected ten times or more. The chain recombines TRBV2 with TRBJ2-3, with D possibly matching TRBD2 (6 bases). This CDR3 comprises 13 residues. In germline, CDR1 is SNHLY, CDR2 FYNNEI. Trimming shortened V by 6 bases and J by 2 bases, and 9 bases separated the two germline ends. DNA of the CDR3: TGTGCCAGCAGGGGGGACTTCACAGATACGCAGTATTTT. The encoded protein is CASRGDFTDTQYF.

The chain is built from TRBV7-2 and TRBJ1-1, with unresolved D. CDR1 is SGHTA and CDR2 is FQGNSA in the germline V gene. The CDR3 spans 14 residues. Trimming removed 3 bases at V and 0 bases at J, with 8 bases between. CDR3 residues: CASSFQWVNTEAFF. Here the CDR3 DNA reads TGTGCCAGCAGCTTCCAGTGGGTGAACACTGAAGCTTTCTTT.

This chain uses TRBV6-1 with TRBJ1-1; TRBD1 is a possible D gene (5 bases). Germline CDR1 and CDR2: MNHNS and SASEGT. There are 12 residues in the CDR3. The germline V and J ends were trimmed by 5 bases and 5 bases, with 9 bases remaining between them. The CDR3 nucleotides read TGTGCCAGCAGTCCAGGGAAAACTGAAGCTTTCTTT. Translated, it gives CASSPGKTEAFF.

This clonotype was recorded many times. V and J are TRBV20-1 and TRBJ2-2; a weak D match, TRBD2 (5 bases). The germline V gene encodes CDR1 DFQATT and CDR2 SNEGSKA (reference sequence). The V gene lost 6 bases and the J gene lost 0 bases, with 17 bases spanning the gap. The length of the CDR3 is 16 residues. The CDR3 sequence is CSARSGSLSNTGELFF. In nucleotides, the CDR3 is TGCAGTGCCAGGAGCGGTTCCCTTTCGAACACCGGGGAGCTGTTTTTT.

CDR3 in DNA: TGCGCCAGCAGCTTGGGGGACCCGTTCAATGAGCAGTTCTTC. Translation: CASSLGDPFNEQFF. This chain uses TRBV5-1 with TRBJ2-1; perhaps D is TRBD1 or TRBD2 (5 bases each). The CDR3 has 14 residues. The V gene's germline CDR1 is SGHRS and CDR2 YFSETQ. V shed 0 bases and J shed 6 bases, with 10 bases lying between them.

This CDR3 is CASRSLQKTSYEQYF. CDR3 sequence (DNA): TGTGCCAGCAGATCGCTTCAAAAAACTTCCTACGAGCAGTACTTC. The rearrangement links TRBV11-2 to TRBJ2-7; D ambiguous. V shed 6 bases and J shed 1 base, with 16 bases lying between them. In germline, CDR1 is SGHAT, CDR2 FQNNGV. The CDR3 contains 15 residues. Full variable domain (remainder filled in from reference TRBV11-2 and TRBJ2-7): EAGVAQSPRYKIIEKRQSVAFWCNPISGHATLYWYQQILGQGPKLLIQFQNNGVVDDSQLPKDRFSAERLKGVDSTLKIQPAKLEDSAVYLCASRSLQKTSYEQYFGPGTRLTVT.

This clonotype was counted between two and nine times. The genes are TRBV5-8 and TRBJ1-1; TRBD1 is a possible D gene (5 bases). Deletions cut 9 bases from V and 5 bases from J, with 14 bases between. Germline CDR1 reads SGHTS; CDR2 reads YDEGEE. CDR3 length: 12 amino acids. CDR3 region: CANLWGGTEAFF. The CDR3 DNA follows: TGTGCCAACTTATGGGGGGGGACTGAAGCTTTCTTT.

In this sample, this clonotype turned up a few times. V and J are TRBV6-2 or TRBV6-3 and TRBJ2-7, with D possibly matching TRBD1 (6 bases). Germline CDR1 reads MNHEY; CDR2 reads SVGEGT. Trimming shortened V by 2 bases and J by 1 base, and 9 bases separated the two germline ends. The CDR3 has 14 residues. The chain's CDR3 is CASSYAGVSYEQYF. The CDR3 DNA sequence: TGTGCCAGCAGTTACGCAGGGGTGTCCTACGAGCAGTACTTC.

This clonotype was counted ten times or more. This chain connects TRBV4-1 to TRBJ2-3; D gene unclear. In germline, CDR1 is MGHRA, CDR2 YSYEKL. V was trimmed by 3 bases and J by 0 bases, leaving 7 bases between them. This CDR3 contains 14 residues. The CDR3, as DNA: TGCGCCAGCAGCCAGGTGACCAGCACAGATACGCAGTATTTT. It yields the protein CASSQVTSTDTQYF.

This clonotype was found a few times. The CDR3 reads CASSLDGGTGEETQYF. Here the CDR3 DNA reads TGTGCCAGCAGCTTAGATGGGGGGACAGGGGAAGAGACCCAGTACTTC. The V call is TRBV7-8, the J call TRBJ2-5; 10 bases match TRBD1. Germline CDR1 is SGHVS and CDR2 is FQNEAQ. The V gene end was trimmed by 1 base and the J gene end by 3 bases; junction bases not matched to a gene: 5. This CDR3 spans 16 amino acids.

V gene TRBV20-1 combines with J gene TRBJ1-6; perhaps TRBD1 as D (6 bases). V lost 3 bases and J 6 bases, leaving 15 bases between the germline ends. CDR3 length: 15 residues. Per germline, CDR1 DFQATT and CDR2 SNEGSKA (reference sequence). The CDR3 nucleotides read TGCAGTGCTAGGTCACAGGGAATAGCTAATTCACCCCTCCACTTT. Protein sequence: CSARSQGIANSPLHF.

The CDR3 protein is CASTLPRGTGELFF. The CDR3 DNA reads as TGTGCCAGCACCCTGCCCCGGGGCACCGGGGAGCTGTTTTTT. V and J are TRBV7-9 and TRBJ2-2, with TRBD2 as a possible D gene (5 bases). V lost 7 bases and J 4 bases, leaving 13 bases between the germline ends. This CDR3 has 14 residues. CDR1 is SEHNR and CDR2 is FQNEAQ in the germline V gene (reference sequence).

This clonotype came up a few times. This chain connects TRBV19 to TRBJ2-3, with a possible D match to TRBD2 (6 bases). The CDR3 runs to 15 residues. Between the trimmed V and J ends, which lost 0 bases and 0 bases, there was a span of 7 bases. From germline, CDR1 is LNHDA and CDR2 SQIVND (reference sequence). CDR3: CASSIDGGSTDTQYF. DNA of the CDR3: TGTGCCAGTAGTATAGACGGGGGAAGCACAGATACGCAGTATTTT.

This clonotype was counted between two and nine times. The chain employs TRBV27 and TRBJ2-3; a possible D gene is TRBD2 (5 bases). The V gene lost 4 bases and the J gene lost 0 bases, with 14 bases spanning the gap. Germline CDR1 and CDR2: MNHEY and SMNVEV (reference sequence). The CDR3 consists of 16 residues. CDR3 region: CASSSLTRTSTDTQYF. The CDR3 DNA is TGTGCCAGCAGTTCCCTCACACGGACTAGCACAGATACGCAGTATTTT.

This clonotype was recorded at least ten times. The V and J genes are TRBV12-3 or TRBV12-4 and TRBJ1-5, with 8 nucleotides matching TRBD1. The CDR3 consists of 13 residues. The V segment lost 10 bases and the J segment 7 bases; nucleotides outside the gene matches: 9. CDR3 nucleotide sequence: TGTGCCATCGGACAGGGCCGAGGCCAGCCCCAGCATTTT. Residues: CAIGQGRGQPQHF.

This clonotype was observed at least ten times. CDR3 nucleotides: TGCGCCAGCAGAGGACTAGCGGAGAGCTCCTACGAGCAGTACTTC. Its protein product is CASRGLAESSYEQYF. The rearrangement joins TRBV5-1 to TRBJ2-7, with 10 positions matching TRBD2. From germline, CDR1 is SGHRS and CDR2 YFSETQ. This CDR3 is 15 amino acids long. V was clipped by 5 bases and J by 0 bases; unmatched bases: 5. Full variable domain (outside the CDR3, taken from reference TRBV5-1 and TRBJ2-7): KAGVTQTPRYLIKTRGQQVTLSCSPISGHRSVSWYQQTPGQGLQFLFEYFSETQRNKGNFPGRFSGRQFSNSRSEMNVSTLELGDSALYLCASRGLAESSYEQYFGPGTRLTVT.

This clonotype was detected many times. The chain carries TRBV6-6 and TRBJ2-1; D gene uncertain. V lost 2 bases and J lost 5, with 13 bases in between. Per germline, CDR1 MNHNY and CDR2 SVGAGI (reference sequence). The CDR3 is 15 amino acids. The CDR3 here is CASSYGRWKDNEQFF. Written as DNA, the CDR3 is TGTGCCAGCAGTTACGGACGGTGGAAAGACAATGAGCAGTTCTTC.

This clonotype was counted many times. This chain uses TRBV29-1 with TRBJ2-6, with D unresolved. Trimming removed 0 bases at V and 2 bases at J, with 2 bases between. The germline V gene encodes CDR1 SQVTM and CDR2 ANQGSEA. The CDR3 is 13 residues long. As DNA, the CDR3 is TGCAGCGTTGAAGATGCTGGGGCCAACGTCCTGACTTTC. Encoded protein: CSVEDAGANVLTF.

In this sample, this clonotype turned up a few times. Here the CDR3 DNA reads TGTGCTAGTGGTTTGGTACAGGACATCCGAGGGGGCTACACCTTC. Translation: CASGLVQDIRGGYTF. The chain uses TRBV12-5 and TRBJ1-2, with D perhaps TRBD1 (5 bases). Germline CDR1 LGHNT, CDR2 FRNRAP. The CDR3 sequence is 15 residues long. V was cut by 0 bases and J by 8 bases, with 16 bases left in between.

This clonotype was detected a few times. The chain links TRBV12-5 to TRBJ1-6; D might be TRBD1 (6 bases). V lost 2 bases and J 5 bases, leaving 13 bases between the germline ends. The CDR3 totals 16 residues. Germline V CDR1 and CDR2: LGHNT, FRNRAP. The CDR3 protein is CASGLTSGTNNSPLHF. The CDR3 nucleotides are TGTGCTAGTGGTTTGACCTCCGGGACAAATAATTCACCCCTCCACTTT. The whole variable domain, filled in from reference TRBV12-5 and TRBJ1-6, reads DARVTQTPRHKVTEMGQEVTMRCQPILGHNTVFWYRQTMMQGLELLAYFRNRAPLDDSGMPKDRFSAEMPDATLATLKIQPSEPRDSAVYFCASGLTSGTNNSPLHFGNGTRLTVT.

This clonotype was observed at least ten times. A junction end diverges from the germline sequence, so it may reflect a read error. The gene calls are TRBV6-1 and TRBJ2-7; 9 bases line up with TRBD2. This CDR3 is built from 16 residues. CDR1 and CDR2 from the germline V gene are MNHNS and SASEGT. CDR3 DNA: TGTGCCAGCAGCGAAGTTGGTAGCGGGGGCCTTTACGAGCAGTACTTC. Its translation is CASSEVGSGGLYEQYF.

This clonotype was seen repeatedly, ten times or more. This chain joins TRBV12-3 or TRBV12-4 and TRBJ2-5, with D possibly being TRBD1 (5 bases). The V gene lost 4 bases and the J gene lost 3 bases, with 15 bases spanning the gap. The CDR3 sequence is 15 residues long. This CDR3 is CASSSYKQAEETQYF. The CDR3 DNA sequence: TGTGCCAGCAGTTCGTACAAACAGGCGGAAGAGACCCAGTACTTC.

This clonotype was counted only a few times. V and J are TRBV5-1 and TRBJ2-7; D possibly corresponds to TRBD1 (6 bases). CDR1 SGHRS and CDR2 YFSETQ come from the germline V gene. The length of the CDR3 is 14 residues. Between the trimmed V and J ends, which lost 4 bases and 5 bases, there was a span of 16 bases. The CDR3 sequence is CASSRRAQGDEQYF. In nucleotides, the CDR3 is TGCGCCAGCAGCCGCCGGGCACAGGGCGACGAGCAGTACTTC.

The chain is built from TRBV6-2 or TRBV6-3 and TRBJ1-1; D gene uncertain. The V gene lost 0 bases and the J gene lost 0 bases, with 20 bases spanning the gap. CDR3 length: 19 residues. From germline, CDR1 is MNHEY and CDR2 SVGEGT. CDR3 coding DNA: TGTGCCAGCAGTTACTCGAGAGTAAACCAGGTCGCGATGAACACTGAAGCTTTCTTT. Its protein is CASSYSRVNQVAMNTEAFF.

V and J are TRBV5-1 and TRBJ1-2; D is ambiguous. CDR3 length: 14 amino acids. Germline V gene sequence: CDR1 SGHRS, CDR2 YFSETQ. V lost 2 bases and J 0 bases, leaving 8 bases between the germline ends. CDR3 nucleotide sequence: TGCGCCAGCAGCTTTCGCGGAACTAACTATGGCTACACCTTC. Protein sequence: CASSFRGTNYGYTF.

In this sample, this clonotype turned up a few times. The rearrangement uses TRBV6-2 or TRBV6-3 and TRBJ2-5; no reliable D call. Trimming took 4 bases from V and 4 from J, leaving 7 bases between them. This CDR3 spans 12 amino acids. Germline assignment: CDR1 MNHEY and CDR2 SVGEGT. This CDR3 is CASSSSAETQYF. The CDR3 DNA is TGTGCCAGCAGTTCGTCAGCAGAGACCCAGTACTTC.